Following are 31 T cell receptor beta chains from one sample sequenced in a study of T-cell reconstitution after alpha-beta-depleted transplantation in children. Unique molecular identifiers were built into the TCRbeta library. One entry per CDR3 protein, called by TCRdb with MiXCR from the PCR reads. This sample yields around 270,000 distinct CDR3 sequences, of which 10% are seen a single time; 7.5% belongs to the top ten. The sample consisted of PBMCs, taken before TCRalphabeta/CD19-depleted stem cell transplant. Receptor source: a boy under three years old with acute myeloid leukemia, due to receive a stem cell transplant.

J is TRBJ2-2 and V is TRBV20-1; possible D gene TRBD2, 5 bases. This CDR3 spans 15 amino acids. Germline V gives CDR1 DFQATT, CDR2 SNEGSKA (reference sequence). V lost 0 bases and J lost 0, with 8 bases in between. CDR3 sequence: CSARERVANTGELFF. The CDR3 nucleotides read TGCAGTGCTAGAGAGCGGGTCGCGAACACCGGGGAGCTGTTTTTT.

This clonotype appeared many times. The chain links TRBV7-6 to TRBJ2-7, with 9 positions matching TRBD2. Germline-derived CDR1 and CDR2 are SGHVS and FNYEAQ. J was trimmed by 7 bases and V by 6 bases; bases with no gene match: 10. This CDR3 has 14 amino acids. The CDR3 is CASSFIAGVGEQYF. DNA for the CDR3: TGTGCCAGCAGTTTTATAGCGGGAGTTGGAGAGCAGTACTTC.

The table lists this clonotype with many counts. V and J are TRBV28 and TRBJ1-5; 8 nucleotides agree with TRBD1. The germline V gene encodes CDR1 MDHEN and CDR2 SYDVKM. The CDR3 is 17 amino acids. V was clipped by 2 bases and J by 0 bases; unmatched bases: 6. CDR3 DNA: TGTGCCAGCAGTTTACTCGGGACAGGCGATAGCAATCAGCCCCAGCATTTT. This sequence encodes CASSLLGTGDSNQPQHF. Full variable domain (missing parts from reference TRBV28 and TRBJ1-5): DVKVTQSSRYLVKRTGEKVFLECVQDMDHENMFWYRQDPGLGLRLIYFSYDVKMKEKGDIPEGYSVSREKKERFSLILESASTNQTSMYLCASSLLGTGDSNQPQHFGDGTRLSIL.

This clonotype was counted ten times or more. The genes are TRBV11-2 and TRBJ2-3, with 14 bases matching TRBD2. Germline CDR1 reads SGHAT; CDR2 reads FQNNGV. CDR3 length equals 18 residues. The V and J ends lost 3 bases and 2 bases, in that order; junction bases with no gene match: 7. The CDR3 DNA sequence: TGTGCCAGCAGCTTCCCGACTAGCGGGAGGGGGGACACAGATACGCAGTATTTT. Translating gives CASSFPTSGRGDTDTQYF.

At least ten counts were recorded for this clonotype. The chain couples TRBV28 to TRBJ2-5; 8 nucleotides align to TRBD1. This CDR3 spans 15 amino acids. V lost 3 bases to trimming and J lost 10 bases; unmatched junction nucleotides: 13. Germline CDR1 MDHEN, CDR2 SYDVKM. The CDR3 coding sequence is TGTGCCAGCAGTTTTTCTAGACAGGGGCACAATGGCCAGTACTTC. This sequence encodes CASSFSRQGHNGQYF.

This sequence joins TRBV7-6 and TRBJ2-7, with no clear D. Deletions cut 5 bases from V and 3 bases from J, with 11 bases between. Germline lookup yields CDR1 SGHVS and CDR2 FNYEAQ. The CDR3 length is 13 residues. The CDR3 protein is CASSDNWIYEQYF. The DNA of the CDR3 is TGTGCCAGCAGCGACAACTGGATCTACGAGCAGTACTTC.

This clonotype has ten or more counts. The genes are TRBV2 and TRBJ2-5; TRBD1 is a possible D gene (6 bases). Trimming cost V 10 bases and J 2 bases, with 14 bases left between them. From germline, CDR1 is SNHLY and CDR2 FYNNEI. CDR3 size: 13 residues. The CDR3 coding sequence is TGTGCCAAGACCGGGACACAACAAGAGACCCAGTACTTC. Translated: CAKTGTQQETQYF.

This clonotype came up once. This could be a read error, since a much larger clone is one nucleotide away. The chain employs TRBV5-1 and TRBJ2-3, with D uncertain. Germline CDR1 and CDR2: SGHRS and YFSETQ. The CDR3 covers 14 residues. CDR3 sequence: CASSAATHTDMQYF. For the CDR3, the DNA is TGCGCCAGCAGCGCGGCCACACACACAGATATGCAGTATTTT.

The chain uses TRBV7-7 and TRBJ2-1; D is ambiguous. Germline V gives CDR1 SSHAT, CDR2 FNYEAQ (reference sequence). The V and J ends lost 5 bases and 3 bases respectively, with 14 bases between them. The CDR3 sequence is 15 residues long. CDR3 nucleotides: TGTGCCAGCAGCGCTACCCTAGACCTCTACAATGAGCAGTTCTTC. It yields the protein CASSATLDLYNEQFF.

The sample holds a few counts of this clonotype. J is TRBJ2-6 and V is TRBV9, with a tentative D call TRBD2 (5 bases). The CDR3 is 18 amino acids. The V end was cut by 0 bases, the J end by 2 bases, with 15 bases between. Germline CDR1 is SGDLS and CDR2 is YYNGEE. The DNA for the CDR3 is TGTGCCAGCAGCGTAGCTACGGGCACGAGGGCTGGGGCCAACGTCCTGACTTTC. Amino acids: CASSVATGTRAGANVLTF.

In this sample, this clonotype turned up many times. The chain is built from TRBV29-1 and TRBJ2-5, with D possibly matching TRBD2 (6 bases). This CDR3 is 15 amino acids long. The germline gives CDR1 SQVTM, CDR2 ANQGSEA. V gave up 4 bases and J gave up 2 bases, with 17 bases separating them. CDR3 DNA sequence: TGCAGCGTTGGGCCCCACCTAGCGCCTCAAGAGACCCAGTACTTC. This encodes CSVGPHLAPQETQYF.

This clonotype has a handful of counts. This may be a read error, as it is one base from a much larger clone. The genes are TRBV5-6 and TRBJ1-5; possible D gene TRBD1, 5 bases. With 2 bases removed from V and 0 bases from J, the gap between germline ends came to 6 bases. Germline CDR1 is SGHDT and CDR2 is YYEEEE. The CDR3 sequence is 14 residues long. In DNA, the CDR3 is TGTGCCAGCAGCTTCAGGGCTAGCAATCAGCCCCAGCATTTT. Amino acid sequence: CASSFRASNQPQHF. The complete variable domain, with remaining parts taken from reference TRBV5-6 and TRBJ1-5, reads DAGVTQSPTHLIKTRGQQVTLRCSPKSGHDTVSWYQQALGQGPQFIFQYYEEEERQRGNFPDRFSGHQFPNYSSELNVNALLLGDSALYLCASSFRASNQPQHFGDGTRLSIL.

This clonotype was seen a handful of times. The J gene is TRBJ2-1, the V gene TRBV10-3; tentatively, D is TRBD1 (6 bases). Between the trimmed V and J ends, which lost 5 bases and 1 base, there was a span of 12 bases. This CDR3 is built from 15 residues. The germline V gene encodes CDR1 ENHRY and CDR2 SYGVKD. The CDR3 nucleotides read TGTGCCATCAGTCTCGCCGGGACATCCTACAATGAGCAGTTCTTC. Its translation: CAISLAGTSYNEQFF.

This clonotype has ten or more counts. This chain joins TRBV6-2 or TRBV6-3 and TRBJ2-1; no definite D call. CDR3 length equals 12 residues. Germline CDR1 and CDR2: MNHEY and SVGEGT. Trimming removed 5 bases from V and 2 bases from J, with 4 bases in between. The CDR3 loop reads CASSQPYNEQFF. In DNA form, the CDR3 reads TGTGCCAGCAGTCAACCCTACAATGAGCAGTTCTTC.

The chain is built from TRBV20-1 and TRBJ2-3; 8 nucleotides align to TRBD2. Trimming took 1 base from V and 1 from J; bases not matched to a gene: 7. The CDR3 has 16 amino acids. The germline V gene encodes CDR1 DFQATT and CDR2 SNEGSKA (reference sequence). CDR3 DNA sequence: TGCAGTGCTAGAGCTGGAAGGCGGGGGGGCACAGATACGCAGTATTTT. This gives the protein CSARAGRRGGTDTQYF.

This clonotype was seen many times. The chain has TRBV10-3 and TRBJ2-5; weak D call: TRBD1 (6 bases). The CDR3 has 14 residues. V lost 6 bases, J lost 2 bases, and 13 bases lay in between. CDR1 is ENHRY, CDR2 SYGVKD, per germline. This chain's CDR3 is CAISLPDRQETQYF. CDR3 nucleotide sequence: TGTGCCATCAGCCTCCCGGACAGACAAGAGACCCAGTACTTC.

The chain links TRBV9 to TRBJ2-1; TRBD2 agrees at 8 bases. The CDR3 totals 17 residues. Trimming removed 3 bases from V and 1 base from J; junction bases left unmatched: 9. Per germline, CDR1 SGDLS and CDR2 YYNGEE. CDR3 DNA sequence: TGTGCCAGCAGCGGGCCTGGGGCGGGAGGTTCCTACAATGAGCAGTTCTTC. Its translation is CASSGPGAGGSYNEQFF.

This clonotype was recorded at least ten times. This rearrangement joins TRBV6-2 or TRBV6-3 to TRBJ2-4; 7 bases agree with TRBD1. Germline-derived CDR1 and CDR2 are MNHEY and SVGEGT. The CDR3 runs 12 residues. With V trimmed by 9 bases and J by 8 bases, 7 bases remained unmatched. The CDR3 sequence is CASTTGLDIQYF. In nucleotides, the CDR3 is TGTGCCAGTACGACAGGGTTGGACATTCAGTACTTC.

This clonotype appeared a few times. The chain uses TRBV11-1 and TRBJ2-6; 8 positions match TRBD1. Germline lookup yields CDR1 SGHAT and CDR2 FQDESV (reference sequence). The CDR3 totals 19 residues. V lost 3 bases to trimming and J lost 0 bases; unmatched junction nucleotides: 10. As DNA, the CDR3 is TGTGCCAGCAGCTTCGCGGACAGGGTCTTAAGCTCTGGGGCCAACGTCCTGACTTTC. It is translated as CASSFADRVLSSGANVLTF.

This clonotype was counted many times. The chain is built from TRBV9 and TRBJ2-7; 13 bases line up with TRBD2. Looked up from germline, CDR1 is SGDLS and CDR2 is YYNGEE. V gave up 3 bases and J gave up 4 bases; unmatched junction bases: 7. The CDR3 contains 16 residues. CDR3 coding DNA: TGTGCCAGCAGCGCCGGGACTAGCGGGACTTTTTACGAGCAGTACTTC. Its translation is CASSAGTSGTFYEQYF.

The chain uses TRBV7-4 and TRBJ2-7; D possibly uses TRBD1 or TRBD2 (5 bases each). Germline assignment: CDR1 SGHVT and CDR2 SQSDAQ. The CDR3 has 13 residues. The ends were cut back, 4 bases at V and 2 bases at J, with 9 bases in the middle. The CDR3 loop is CASSYWDPYEQYF. The CDR3 DNA reads as TGTGCCAGCAGCTACTGGGACCCCTACGAGCAGTACTTC.

Many counts were recorded for this clonotype. This chain uses TRBV5-1 with TRBJ2-1, with D possibly TRBD1 on 5 matching bases. The CDR3 runs 15 residues. V was clipped by 1 base and J by 6 bases, with 14 bases between them. Germline assignment: CDR1 SGHRS and CDR2 YFSETQ. CDR3 residues: CASSLRAGQGNEQFF. The CDR3 nucleotides read TGCGCCAGCAGCTTGCGGGCAGGCCAGGGCAATGAGCAGTTCTTC.

V and J are TRBV4-1 and TRBJ2-1; D unresolved. The ends were cut back, 3 bases at V and 4 bases at J, with 13 bases in the middle. This CDR3 spans 15 amino acids. Germline CDR1 reads MGHRA; CDR2 reads YSYEKL. The CDR3: CASSHPASRYNEQFF. The CDR3 coding sequence is TGCGCCAGCAGCCACCCCGCAAGTAGATACAATGAGCAGTTCTTC.

This clonotype was found many times. This chain's CDR3 is CASRRSWGAEETQYF. The CDR3 region has the DNA TGTGCCAGCAGACGCTCATGGGGGGCAGAAGAGACCCAGTACTTC. This chain connects TRBV7-2 to TRBJ2-5, with D perhaps assigned TRBD1 or TRBD2 (6 bases each). The ends were cut back, 6 bases at V and 3 bases at J, with 17 bases in the middle. The CDR3 spans 15 residues. Germline CDR1 and CDR2: SGHTA and FQGNSA.

Ten or more counts support this clonotype. The chain combines TRBV9 with TRBJ2-7; no definite D call. Germline V gene sequence: CDR1 SGDLS, CDR2 YYNGEE. Deletions cut 5 bases from V and 5 bases from J, with 14 bases between. The CDR3 sequence is 13 residues long. Here the CDR3 DNA reads TGTGCCAGCAGTTCCATGGCAGACCACGAGCAGTACTTC. Translation: CASSSMADHEQYF.

This clonotype was seen at least ten times. V gene TRBV18 combines with J gene TRBJ2-5; TRBD1 might be the D (5 bases). CDR1 is KGHSH and CDR2 is LQKENI in the germline V gene. This CDR3 is built from 13 residues. Trimming pared 3 bases from V and 3 bases from J, leaving 8 bases between. The CDR3 bases are TGTGCCAGCTCACCTAGACAGAAAGAGACCCAGTACTTC. Amino acid sequence: CASSPRQKETQYF.

This clonotype was recorded a few times. This chain connects TRBV12-3 or TRBV12-4 to TRBJ2-1; perhaps TRBD1 as D (6 bases). The CDR3 runs 12 residues. V was clipped by 8 bases and J by 4 bases, with 9 bases between them. The CDR3 is CASGGRYNEQFF. The CDR3 DNA follows: TGTGCCAGCGGGGGCCGTTACAATGAGCAGTTCTTC.

This clonotype was seen many times. This chain uses TRBV7-9 with TRBJ2-3; D perhaps matches TRBD2 (6 bases). Germline CDR1 reads SEHNR; CDR2 reads FQNEAQ (reference sequence). The CDR3 extends over 14 amino acids. Trimming stripped 8 bases from V and 4 bases from J, with 16 bases between. CDR3 residues: CASLRETLSDTQYF. CDR3 nucleotide sequence: TGTGCCAGCCTCCGGGAGACACTCTCAGATACGCAGTATTTT.

This clonotype showed up many times. The chain has TRBV5-1 and TRBJ1-5; 8 bases agree with TRBD1. The germline gives CDR1 SGHRS, CDR2 YFSETQ. The CDR3 is 14 residues long. With V trimmed by 2 bases and J by 6 bases, 4 bases remained unmatched. CDR3 DNA sequence: TGCGCCAGCAGCTTTTCACAGGGGGGTCAGCCCCAGCATTTT. Its translation: CASSFSQGGQPQHF.

V gene TRBV10-3 combines with J gene TRBJ2-1, with TRBD1 identical over 8 bases. V shed 7 bases, J shed 3 bases, and the junction held 5 bases outside the gene matches. Germline V gene data show CDR1 as ENHRY and CDR2 as SYGVKD. The CDR3 loop spans 14 amino acids. Here the CDR3 reads CAITGGQGYNEQFF. Here the CDR3 DNA reads TGTGCCATCACAGGCGGACAGGGCTACAATGAGCAGTTCTTC.

This clonotype has ten or more counts. V is TRBV11-3 and J is TRBJ2-3, with 12 bases that match TRBD2. This CDR3 region has 16 residues. V lost 5 bases to trimming and J lost 1 base; unmatched junction nucleotides: 4. In germline, CDR1 is SGHNT, CDR2 YENEEA. CDR3 bases: TGTGCCAGCAGCGACCGACTAGCGGGAGGCACAGATACGCAGTATTTT. Its translation is CASSDRLAGGTDTQYF.